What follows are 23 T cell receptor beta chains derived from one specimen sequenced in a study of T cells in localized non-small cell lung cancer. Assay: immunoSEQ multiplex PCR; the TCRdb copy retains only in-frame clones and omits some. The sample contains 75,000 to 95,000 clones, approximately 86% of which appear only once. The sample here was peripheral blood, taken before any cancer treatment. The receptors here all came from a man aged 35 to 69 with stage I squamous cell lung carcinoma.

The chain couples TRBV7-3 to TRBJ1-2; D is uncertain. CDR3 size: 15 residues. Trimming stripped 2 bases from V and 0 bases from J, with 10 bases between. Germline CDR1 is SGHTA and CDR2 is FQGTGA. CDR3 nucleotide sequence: TGTGCCAGCAGCTTATATACCGGGGCTAACTATGGCTACACCTTC. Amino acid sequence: CASSLYTGANYGYTF.

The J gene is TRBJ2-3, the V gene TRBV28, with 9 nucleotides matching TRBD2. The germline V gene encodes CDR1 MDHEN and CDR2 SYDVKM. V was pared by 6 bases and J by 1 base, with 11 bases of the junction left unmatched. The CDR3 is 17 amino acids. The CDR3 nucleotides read TGTGCCAGCAGCAGTCTCGGGCTAGCGGGGCGCACAGATACGCAGTATTTT. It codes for CASSSLGLAGRTDTQYF.

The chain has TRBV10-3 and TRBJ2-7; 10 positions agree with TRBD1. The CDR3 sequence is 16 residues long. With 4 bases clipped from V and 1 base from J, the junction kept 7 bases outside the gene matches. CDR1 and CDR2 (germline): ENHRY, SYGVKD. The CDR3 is CAISATGTGVSYEQYF. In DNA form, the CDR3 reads TGTGCCATCAGTGCTACCGGGACAGGGGTATCCTACGAGCAGTACTTC.

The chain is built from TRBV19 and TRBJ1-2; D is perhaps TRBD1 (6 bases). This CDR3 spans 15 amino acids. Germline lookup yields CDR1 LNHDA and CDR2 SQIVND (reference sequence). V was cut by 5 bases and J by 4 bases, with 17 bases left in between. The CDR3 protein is CASSVTGNSIYGYTF. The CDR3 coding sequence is TGTGCCAGTAGTGTAACAGGGAACTCTATCTATGGCTACACCTTC.

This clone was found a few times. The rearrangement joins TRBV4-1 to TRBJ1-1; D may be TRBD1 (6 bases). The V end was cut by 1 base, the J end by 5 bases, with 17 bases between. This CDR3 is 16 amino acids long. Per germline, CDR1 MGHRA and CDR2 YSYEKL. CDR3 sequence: CASSQALGGRKTEAFF. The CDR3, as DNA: TGCGCCAGCAGCCAAGCCCTCGGGGGGCGGAAGACTGAAGCTTTCTTT.

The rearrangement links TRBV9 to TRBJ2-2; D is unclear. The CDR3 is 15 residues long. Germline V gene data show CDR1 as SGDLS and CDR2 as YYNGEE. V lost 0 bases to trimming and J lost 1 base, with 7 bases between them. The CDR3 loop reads CASSVATQNTGELFF. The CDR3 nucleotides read TGTGCCAGCAGCGTAGCGACACAGAACACCGGGGAGCTGTTTTTT.

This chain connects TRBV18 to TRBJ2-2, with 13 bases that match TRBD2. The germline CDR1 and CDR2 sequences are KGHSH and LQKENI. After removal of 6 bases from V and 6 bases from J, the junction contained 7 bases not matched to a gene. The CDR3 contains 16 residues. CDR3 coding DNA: TGTGCCAGCTCCCCCACTAGCGGGGGGGCTTCCGGGGAGCTGTTTTTT. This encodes CASSPTSGGASGELFF.

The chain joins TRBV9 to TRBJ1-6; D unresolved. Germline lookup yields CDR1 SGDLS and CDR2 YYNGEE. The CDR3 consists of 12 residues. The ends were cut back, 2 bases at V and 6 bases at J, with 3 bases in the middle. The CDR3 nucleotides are TGTGCCAGCAGCGTCCCTAATTCACCCCTCCACTTT. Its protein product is CASSVPNSPLHF.

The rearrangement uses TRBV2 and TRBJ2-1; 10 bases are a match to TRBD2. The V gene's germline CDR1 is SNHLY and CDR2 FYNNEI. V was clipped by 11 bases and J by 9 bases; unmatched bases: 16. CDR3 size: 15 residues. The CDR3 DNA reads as TGTGCCCTCAGGGGGAGGACTAGCGGTCGGGGTGAGCAGTTCTTC. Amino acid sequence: CALRGRTSGRGEQFF.

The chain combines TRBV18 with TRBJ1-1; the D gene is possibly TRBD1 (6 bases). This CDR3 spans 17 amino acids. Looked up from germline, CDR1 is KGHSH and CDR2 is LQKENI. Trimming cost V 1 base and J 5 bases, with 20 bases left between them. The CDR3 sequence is CASSPLDSPRLGTEAFF. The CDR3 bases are TGTGCCAGCTCACCACTGGACAGCCCCCGGCTAGGGACTGAAGCTTTCTTT.

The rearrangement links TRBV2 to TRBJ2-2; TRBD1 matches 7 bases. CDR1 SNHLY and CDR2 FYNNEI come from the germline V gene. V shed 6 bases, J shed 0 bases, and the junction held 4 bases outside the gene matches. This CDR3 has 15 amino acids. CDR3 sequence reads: CASRQGTANTGELFF. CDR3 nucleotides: TGTGCCAGCAGACAAGGGACAGCGAACACCGGGGAGCTGTTTTTT.

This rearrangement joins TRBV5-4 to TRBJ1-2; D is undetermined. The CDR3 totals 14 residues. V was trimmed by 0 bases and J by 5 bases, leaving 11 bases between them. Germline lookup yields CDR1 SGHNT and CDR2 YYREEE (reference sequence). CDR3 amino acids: CASSLVGIEYGYTF. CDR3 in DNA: TGTGCCAGCAGCTTGGTCGGGATCGAGTATGGCTACACCTTC.

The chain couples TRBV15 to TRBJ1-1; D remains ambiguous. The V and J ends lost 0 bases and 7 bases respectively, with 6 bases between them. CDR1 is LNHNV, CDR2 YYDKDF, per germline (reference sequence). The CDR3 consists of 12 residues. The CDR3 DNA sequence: TGTGCCACCAGCAGAGAAAGGGTTGAAGCTTTCTTT. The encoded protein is CATSRERVEAFF.

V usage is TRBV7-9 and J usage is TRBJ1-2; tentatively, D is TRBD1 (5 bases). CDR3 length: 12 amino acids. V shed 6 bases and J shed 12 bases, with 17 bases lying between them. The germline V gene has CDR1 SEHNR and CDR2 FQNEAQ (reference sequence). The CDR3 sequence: CASRGQQSRNTF. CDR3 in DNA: TGTGCCAGCAGGGGGCAACAGTCCAGGAACACCTTC.

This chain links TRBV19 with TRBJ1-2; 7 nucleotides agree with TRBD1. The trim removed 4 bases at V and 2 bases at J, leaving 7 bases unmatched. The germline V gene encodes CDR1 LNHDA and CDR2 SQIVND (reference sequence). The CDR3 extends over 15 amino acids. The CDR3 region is CASSSRADRNYGYTF. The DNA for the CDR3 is TGTGCCAGTAGTAGCAGAGCGGACAGGAACTATGGCTACACCTTC. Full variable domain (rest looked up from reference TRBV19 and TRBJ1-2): DGGITQSPKYLFRKEGQNVTLSCEQNLNHDAMYWYRQDPGQGLRLIYYSQIVNDFQKGDIAEGYSVSREKKESFPLTVTSAQKNPTAFYLCASSSRADRNYGYTFGSGTRLTVV.

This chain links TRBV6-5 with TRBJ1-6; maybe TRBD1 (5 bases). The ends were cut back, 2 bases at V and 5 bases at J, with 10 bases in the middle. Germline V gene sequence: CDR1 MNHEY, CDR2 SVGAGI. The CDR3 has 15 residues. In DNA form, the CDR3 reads TGTGCCAGCAGTTACGGGGGAGTCAATAATTCACCCCTCCACTTT. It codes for CASSYGGVNNSPLHF.

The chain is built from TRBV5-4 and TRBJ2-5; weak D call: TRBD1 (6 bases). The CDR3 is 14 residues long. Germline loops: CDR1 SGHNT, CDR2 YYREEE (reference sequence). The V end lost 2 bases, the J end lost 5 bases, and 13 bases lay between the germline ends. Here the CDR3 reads CASSFAGAGETQYF. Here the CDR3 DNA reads TGTGCCAGCAGCTTTGCAGGGGCCGGGGAGACCCAGTACTTC.

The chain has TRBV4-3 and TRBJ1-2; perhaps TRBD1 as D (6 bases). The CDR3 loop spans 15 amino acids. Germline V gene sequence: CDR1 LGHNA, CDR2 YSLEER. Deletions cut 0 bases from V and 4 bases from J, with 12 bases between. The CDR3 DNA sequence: TGCGCCAGCAGCCAAGACGGCAGGGGTGCCTATGGCTACACCTTC. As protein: CASSQDGRGAYGYTF.

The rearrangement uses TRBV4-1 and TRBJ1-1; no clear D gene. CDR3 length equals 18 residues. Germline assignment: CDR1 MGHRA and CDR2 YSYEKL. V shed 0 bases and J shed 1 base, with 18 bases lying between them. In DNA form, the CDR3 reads TGCGCCAGCAGCCAAGATGCATCATCGTCCCAGTCGAACACTGAAGCTTTCTTT. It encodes CASSQDASSSQSNTEAFF.

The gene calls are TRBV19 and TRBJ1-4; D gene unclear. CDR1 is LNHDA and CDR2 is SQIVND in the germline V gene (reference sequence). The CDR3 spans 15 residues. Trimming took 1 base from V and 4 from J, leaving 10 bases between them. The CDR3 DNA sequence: TGTGCCAGTAGTATAGGGGAGACCCTTAATGAAAAACTGTTTTTT. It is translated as CASSIGETLNEKLFF.

This CDR3 reads CASSVTDTQYF. DNA for the CDR3: TGTGCCAGCAGCGTCACAGATACGCAGTATTTT. The V and J genes are TRBV7-8 and TRBJ2-3; D is ambiguous. Germline CDR1 reads SGHVS; CDR2 reads FQNEAQ. CDR3 length: 11 residues. Trimming took off 5 bases at V and 2 bases at J, with 2 bases between the two ends.

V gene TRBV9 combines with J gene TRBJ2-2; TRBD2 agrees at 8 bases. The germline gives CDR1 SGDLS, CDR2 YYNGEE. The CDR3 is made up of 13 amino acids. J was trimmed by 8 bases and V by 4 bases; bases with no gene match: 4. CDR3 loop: CASSPGGAGELFF. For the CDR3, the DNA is TGTGCCAGCAGCCCGGGGGGGGCTGGGGAGCTGTTTTTT. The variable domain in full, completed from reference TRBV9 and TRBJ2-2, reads DSGVTQTPKHLITATGQRVTLRCSPRSGDLSVYWYQQSLDQGLQFLIQYYNGEERAKGNILERFSAQQFPDLHSELNLSSLELGDSALYFCASSPGGAGELFFGEGSRLTVL.

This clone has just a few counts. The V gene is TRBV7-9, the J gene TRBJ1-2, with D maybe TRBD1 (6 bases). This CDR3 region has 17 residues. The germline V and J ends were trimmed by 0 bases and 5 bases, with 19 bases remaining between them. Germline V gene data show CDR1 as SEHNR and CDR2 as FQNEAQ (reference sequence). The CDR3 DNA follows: TGTGCCAGCAGCTTAGCGCGGTGGGGACAAAATCCTTATGGCTACACCTTC. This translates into CASSLARWGQNPYGYTF.